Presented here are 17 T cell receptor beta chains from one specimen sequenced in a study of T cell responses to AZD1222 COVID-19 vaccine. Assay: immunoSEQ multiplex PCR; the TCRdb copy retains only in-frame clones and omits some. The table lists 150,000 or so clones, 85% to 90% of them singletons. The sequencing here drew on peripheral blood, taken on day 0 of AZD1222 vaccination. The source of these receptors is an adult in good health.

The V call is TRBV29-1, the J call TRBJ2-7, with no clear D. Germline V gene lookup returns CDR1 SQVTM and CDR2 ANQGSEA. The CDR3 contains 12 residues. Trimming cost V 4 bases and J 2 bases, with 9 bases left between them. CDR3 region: CSVAADPYEQYF. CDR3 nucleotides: TGCAGCGTTGCAGCAGACCCCTACGAGCAGTACTTC.

CDR3 nucleotide sequence: TGTGCCAGCAGCCTGAGTTTGGCCGGGGAGCTGTTTTTT. Amino acids: CASSLSLAGELFF. The rearrangement links TRBV11-3 to TRBJ2-2; D is unclear. Germline CDR1 is SGHNT and CDR2 is YENEEA. The ends were cut back, 5 bases at V and 6 bases at J, with 10 bases in the middle. CDR3 length equals 13 residues.

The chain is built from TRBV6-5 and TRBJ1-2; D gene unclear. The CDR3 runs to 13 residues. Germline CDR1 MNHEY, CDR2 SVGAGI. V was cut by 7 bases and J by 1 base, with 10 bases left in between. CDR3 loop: CASTVQNNYGYTF. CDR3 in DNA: TGTGCCAGCACCGTCCAAAATAACTATGGCTACACCTTC.

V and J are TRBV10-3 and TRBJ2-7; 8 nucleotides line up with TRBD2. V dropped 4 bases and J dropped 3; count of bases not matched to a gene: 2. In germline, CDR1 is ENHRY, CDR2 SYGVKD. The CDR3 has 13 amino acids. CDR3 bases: TGTGCCATCAGTGTCGGGGGGGGCTACGAGCAGTACTTC. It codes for CAISVGGGYEQYF.

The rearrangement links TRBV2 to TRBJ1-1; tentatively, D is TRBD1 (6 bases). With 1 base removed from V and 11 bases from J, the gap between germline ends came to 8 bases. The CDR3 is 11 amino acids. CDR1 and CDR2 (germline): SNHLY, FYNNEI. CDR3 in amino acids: CASSEDRVAFF. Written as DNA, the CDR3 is TGTGCCAGCAGTGAAGACAGGGTGGCTTTCTTT.

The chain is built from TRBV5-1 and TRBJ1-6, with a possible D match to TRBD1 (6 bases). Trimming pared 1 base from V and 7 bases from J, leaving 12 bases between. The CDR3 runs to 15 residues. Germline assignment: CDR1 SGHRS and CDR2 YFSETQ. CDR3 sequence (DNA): TGCGCCAGCAGCTTGACAGGGAAATGGAATTCACCCCTCCACTTT. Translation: CASSLTGKWNSPLHF.

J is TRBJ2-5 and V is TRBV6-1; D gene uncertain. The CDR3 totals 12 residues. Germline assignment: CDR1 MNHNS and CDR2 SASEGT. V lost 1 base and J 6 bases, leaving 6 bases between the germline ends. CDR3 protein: CASSEEGKTQYF. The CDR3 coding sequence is TGTGCCAGCAGTGAAGAGGGAAAGACCCAGTACTTC.

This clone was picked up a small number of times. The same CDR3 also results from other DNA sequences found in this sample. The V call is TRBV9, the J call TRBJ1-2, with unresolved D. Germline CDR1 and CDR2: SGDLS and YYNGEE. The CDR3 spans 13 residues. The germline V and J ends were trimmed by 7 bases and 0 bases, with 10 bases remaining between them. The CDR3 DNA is TGTGCCAGCTCACCTACCACTAACTATGGCTACACCTTC. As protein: CASSPTTNYGYTF.

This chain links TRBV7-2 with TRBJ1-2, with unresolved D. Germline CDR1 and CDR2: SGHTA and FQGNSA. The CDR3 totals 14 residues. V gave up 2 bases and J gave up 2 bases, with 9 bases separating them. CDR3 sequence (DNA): TGTGCCAGCAGCTTAATCGACCCCAACTATGGCTACACCTTC. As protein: CASSLIDPNYGYTF. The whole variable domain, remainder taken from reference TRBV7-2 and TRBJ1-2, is GAGVSQSPSNKVTEKGKDVELRCDPISGHTALYWYRQSLGQGLEFLIYFQGNSAPDKSGLPSDRFSAERTGGSVSTLTIQRTQQEDSAVYLCASSLIDPNYGYTFGSGTRLTVV.

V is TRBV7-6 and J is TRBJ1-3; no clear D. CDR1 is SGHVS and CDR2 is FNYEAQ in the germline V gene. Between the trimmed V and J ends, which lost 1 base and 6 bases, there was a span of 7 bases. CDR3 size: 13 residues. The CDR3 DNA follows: TGTGCCAGCAGCTTAGGCGGCAAAAACACCATATATTTT. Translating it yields CASSLGGKNTIYF.

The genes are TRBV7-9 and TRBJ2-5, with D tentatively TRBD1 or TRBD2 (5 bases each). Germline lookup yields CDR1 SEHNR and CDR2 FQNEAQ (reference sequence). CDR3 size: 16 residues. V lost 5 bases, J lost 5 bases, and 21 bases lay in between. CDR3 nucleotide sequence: TGTGCCAGCAGCCGTAACGCGCCAGGGTGGGGGGAGACCCAGTACTTC. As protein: CASSRNAPGWGETQYF.

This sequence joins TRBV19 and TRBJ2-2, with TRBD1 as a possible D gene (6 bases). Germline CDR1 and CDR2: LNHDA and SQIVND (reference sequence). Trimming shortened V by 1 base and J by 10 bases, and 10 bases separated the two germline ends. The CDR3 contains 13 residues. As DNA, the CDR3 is TGTGCCAGTAGTATAGGCAGGGGTCAGGAGCTGTTTTTT. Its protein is CASSIGRGQELFF.

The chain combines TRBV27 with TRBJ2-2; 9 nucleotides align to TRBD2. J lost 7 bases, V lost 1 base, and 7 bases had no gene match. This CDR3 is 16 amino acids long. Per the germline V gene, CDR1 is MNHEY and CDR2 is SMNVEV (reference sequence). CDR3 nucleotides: TGTGCCAGCAGTTTATGGGCTAGCGGGAATGGCGGGGAGCTGTTTTTT. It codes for CASSLWASGNGGELFF.

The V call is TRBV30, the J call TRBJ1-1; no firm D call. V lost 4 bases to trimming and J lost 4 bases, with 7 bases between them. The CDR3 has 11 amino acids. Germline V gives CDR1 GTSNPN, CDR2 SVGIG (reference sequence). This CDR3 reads CAWKSATEAFF. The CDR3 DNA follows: TGTGCCTGGAAATCTGCCACTGAAGCTTTCTTT.

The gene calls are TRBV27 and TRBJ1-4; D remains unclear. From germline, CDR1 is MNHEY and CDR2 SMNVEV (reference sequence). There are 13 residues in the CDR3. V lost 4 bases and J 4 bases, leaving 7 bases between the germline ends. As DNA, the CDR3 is TGTGCCAGCAGTTATAGGTTTAATGAAAAACTGTTTTTT. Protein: CASSYRFNEKLFF.

CDR3 DNA: TGTGCCAGCATTGGGCCCTCGGCGGGAGGGGAGACCCAGTACTTC. Translation gives CASIGPSAGGETQYF. The chain couples TRBV2 to TRBJ2-5; 9 nucleotides match TRBD2. There are 15 residues in the CDR3. J lost 5 bases, V lost 7 bases, and 11 bases had no gene match. The germline V gene has CDR1 SNHLY and CDR2 FYNNEI.

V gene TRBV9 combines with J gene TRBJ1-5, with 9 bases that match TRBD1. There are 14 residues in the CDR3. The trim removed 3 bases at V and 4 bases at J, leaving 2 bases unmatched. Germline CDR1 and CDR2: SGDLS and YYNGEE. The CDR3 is CASSATGGNQPQHF. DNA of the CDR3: TGTGCCAGCAGCGCGACAGGGGGGAATCAGCCCCAGCATTTT.